These 20 T cell receptor beta chains share one sample of origin, sequenced in a study of CD8 T cells in ankylosing spondylitis. One entry per CDR3 protein, called by TCRdb with MiXCR from the 5' RACE reads. This table has about 360,000 distinct CDR3 sequences, under 15% appearing once. The sample comprised blood, either unsorted or a sorted T cell fraction (not recorded which). The origin of the receptors is a male donor with ankylosing spondylitis or in good health (not recorded which).

The V gene is TRBV3-1, the J gene TRBJ1-5, with 7 positions matching TRBD1. This CDR3 is built from 15 residues. The V segment lost 7 bases and the J segment 0 bases; nucleotides outside the gene matches: 6. Germline assignment: CDR1 LGHDT and CDR2 YNNKEL (reference sequence). The CDR3 nucleotides read TGTGCCAGCACCAAAGGGGGCCCTAGCAATCAGCCCCAGCATTTT. This gives the protein CASTKGGPSNQPQHF.

This clonotype was seen repeatedly, ten times or more. The J gene is TRBJ2-3, the V gene TRBV29-1; the D gene is possibly TRBD1 (6 bases). V was clipped by 8 bases and J by 6 bases, with 6 bases between them. There are 9 residues in the CDR3. The germline V gene has CDR1 SQVTM and CDR2 ANQGSEA. CDR3 sequence reads: CSTGDTQYF. CDR3 sequence (DNA): TGCAGCACAGGGGATACGCAGTATTTT.

V gene TRBV29-1 combines with J gene TRBJ2-1; 10 nucleotides line up with TRBD2. The CDR3 runs 14 residues. Germline CDR1 and CDR2: SQVTM and ANQGSEA. J lost 1 base, V lost 4 bases, and 1 base had no gene match. This chain's CDR3 is CSVGTSGSYNEQFF. Written as DNA, the CDR3 is TGCAGCGTTGGGACTAGCGGATCCTACAATGAGCAGTTCTTC.

The rearrangement links TRBV18 to TRBJ2-3; TRBD2 agrees at 9 bases. The CDR3 is 18 amino acids. With V trimmed by 2 bases and J by 3 bases, 12 bases remained unmatched. The germline V gene has CDR1 KGHSH and CDR2 LQKENI. The CDR3 spells CASSPTVKAGGGTDTQYF. CDR3 bases: TGTGCCAGCTCACCAACAGTAAAAGCGGGAGGTGGTACAGATACGCAGTATTTT. Together with reference TRBV18 and TRBJ2-3, the CDR3 gives the full variable domain: NAGVMQNPRHLVRRRGQEARLRCSPMKGHSHVYWYRQLPEEGLKFMVYLQKENIIDESGMPKERFSAEFPKEGPSILRIQQVVRGDSAAYFCASSPTVKAGGGTDTQYFGPGTRLTVL.

This chain connects TRBV12-3 or TRBV12-4 to TRBJ2-1, with 8 nucleotides matching TRBD2. The CDR3 length is 15 residues. The junction had 7 bases not matched to a gene; V was cut back by 1 base and J by 8 bases. CDR3 in DNA: TGTGCCAGCAGTTTAGACGGGACTAGTTATGATGAGCAGTTCTTC. Translation: CASSLDGTSYDEQFF.

In this sample, this clonotype turned up a few times. This chain uses TRBV12-3 or TRBV12-4 with TRBJ1-3; D perhaps matches TRBD1 (6 bases). V shed 4 bases and J shed 2 bases, with 15 bases lying between them. There are 16 residues in the CDR3. The CDR3 region is CASSSYRERTGNTIYF. DNA of the CDR3: TGTGCCAGCAGTTCCTACAGGGAACGAACTGGAAACACCATATATTTT.

The J gene is TRBJ2-7, the V gene TRBV24-1; 7 bases align to TRBD1. This CDR3 is 14 amino acids long. The junction had 7 bases not matched to a gene; V was cut back by 9 bases and J by 0 bases. The germline V gene encodes CDR1 KGHDR and CDR2 SFDVKD. As DNA, the CDR3 is TGTGCCACCCCCAGAGACAGGGACTCCTACGAGCAGTACTTC. It is translated as CATPRDRDSYEQYF.

This clonotype was observed a few times. The V call is TRBV7-2, the J call TRBJ2-5, with D unclear. V lost 5 bases to trimming and J lost 1 base, with 11 bases between them. This CDR3 comprises 14 residues. The germline V gene has CDR1 SGHTA and CDR2 FQGNSA. CDR3 bases: TGTGCCAGCAGCGTTCAAAGGGCCCAAGAGACCCAGTACTTC. Encoded protein: CASSVQRAQETQYF.

The V and J genes are TRBV29-1 and TRBJ2-1, with 10 bases matching TRBD2. There are 14 residues in the CDR3. Germline values: CDR1 SQVTM, CDR2 ANQGSEA. V dropped 2 bases and J dropped 8; count of bases not matched to a gene: 6. CDR3 coding DNA: TGCAGCGTTGAAAGACGGCTAGCGGGAGATGAGCAGTTCTTC. Translation gives CSVERRLAGDEQFF.

This clonotype was detected ten times or more. V is TRBV9 and J is TRBJ2-1; D gene ambiguous. The CDR3 has 13 residues. The V end was cut by 0 bases, the J end by 8 bases, with 9 bases between. The germline CDR1 and CDR2 sequences are SGDLS and YYNGEE. The CDR3: CASSVDSLDEQFF. The CDR3 DNA reads TGTGCCAGCAGCGTAGATAGCTTAGATGAGCAGTTCTTC. Full variable domain (outside the CDR3, taken from reference TRBV9 and TRBJ2-1): DSGVTQTPKHLITATGQRVTLRCSPRSGDLSVYWYQQSLDQGLQFLIQYYNGEERAKGNILERFSAQQFPDLHSELNLSSLELGDSALYFCASSVDSLDEQFFGPGTRLTVL.

The sample holds many counts of this clonotype. CDR3 sequence reads: CASSLALAGGNEQFF. The DNA for the CDR3 is TGCGCCAGCAGCTTGGCCTTAGCGGGAGGCAATGAGCAGTTCTTC. The chain carries TRBV5-1 and TRBJ2-1; TRBD2 matches at 10 bases. Trimming took 0 bases from V and 6 from J; bases not matched to a gene: 3. Germline CDR1 and CDR2: SGHRS and YFSETQ. CDR3 length: 15 amino acids. Filled out from reference TRBV5-1 and TRBJ2-1, the complete variable domain reads KAGVTQTPRYLIKTRGQQVTLSCSPISGHRSVSWYQQTPGQGLQFLFEYFSETQRNKGNFPGRFSGRQFSNSRSEMNVSTLELGDSALYLCASSLALAGGNEQFFGPGTRLTVL.

The chain has TRBV12-3 or TRBV12-4 and TRBJ2-7; 7 nucleotides line up with TRBD1. The CDR3 covers 15 residues. V lost 5 bases to trimming and J lost 0 bases; unmatched junction nucleotides: 7. CDR3 nucleotides: TGTGCCAGCAGTCCGACCCGGGACAGCTCCTACGAGCAGTACTTC. Amino acids: CASSPTRDSSYEQYF.

This clonotype was seen repeatedly, ten times or more. The CDR3: CASSETGGYNEQFF. Here the CDR3 DNA reads TGTGCCAGCAGCGAAACAGGGGGCTACAATGAGCAGTTCTTC. This chain connects TRBV5-6 to TRBJ2-1; 8 bases fit TRBD1. Germline CDR1 is SGHDT and CDR2 is YYEEEE. CDR3 length: 14 residues. J lost 3 bases, V lost 4 bases, and 3 bases had no gene match.

The V and J genes are TRBV6-1 and TRBJ2-2; 9 bases agree with TRBD1. Trimming at V came to 5 bases and at J to 1 base, leaving 14 bases not matched to a gene. Germline loops: CDR1 MNHNS, CDR2 SASEGT. The CDR3 loop spans 19 amino acids. The CDR3 here is CASSIRTGVGLKNTGELFF. The CDR3 coding sequence is TGTGCCAGCAGTATAAGGACAGGGGTCGGCCTGAAGAACACCGGGGAGCTGTTTTTT.

The CDR3 spells CATSREQPNTGELFF. The CDR3 region has the DNA TGTGCCACCAGCAGAGAACAGCCGAACACCGGGGAGCTGTTTTTT. The gene calls are TRBV15 and TRBJ2-2, with D unclear. The CDR3 runs 15 residues. Germline CDR1 is LNHNV and CDR2 is YYDKDF (reference sequence). Trimming cost V 0 bases and J 0 bases, with 5 bases left between them.

This clonotype was seen more than once but under ten times. The chain joins TRBV10-3 to TRBJ2-7; D possibly corresponds to TRBD1 (6 bases). Trimming removed 4 bases from V and 1 base from J, with 11 bases in between. Germline CDR1 reads ENHRY; CDR2 reads SYGVKD. The CDR3 runs 14 residues. CDR3 bases: TGTGCCATCAGTGCTAGGACAGCTTCCTACGAGCAGTACTTC. It specifies CAISARTASYEQYF.

This clonotype was detected a few times. V and J are TRBV10-3 and TRBJ2-2; 10 bases line up with TRBD1. Looked up from germline, CDR1 is ENHRY and CDR2 is SYGVKD. V trimming: 4 bases; J trimming: 4 bases; junction bases outside the gene matches: 12. This CDR3 is 18 amino acids long. The CDR3: CAISVFSGTGASTGELFF. DNA for the CDR3: TGTGCCATCAGTGTCTTTTCCGGGACAGGGGCCAGCACCGGGGAGCTGTTTTTT.

The V call is TRBV10-3, the J call TRBJ1-4, with D perhaps matching TRBD1 (5 bases). The length of the CDR3 is 14 residues. CDR1 ENHRY and CDR2 SYGVKD come from the germline V gene. Deletions cut 10 bases from V and 0 bases from J, with 12 bases between. The CDR3 DNA reads TGTGCCACTGGGGCCACCTCAACTAATGAAAAACTGTTTTTT. Residues: CATGATSTNEKLFF.

This clonotype appeared a few times. CDR3 bases: TGCGCCAGCAGCGGAGGACTAGCGGGAGGAGGGGAGCTGTTTTTT. Protein sequence: CASSGGLAGGGELFF. The V gene is TRBV5-1, the J gene TRBJ2-2; 14 bases match TRBD2. Germline trimming cut 4 bases from V and 8 bases from J; bases unmatched to any gene: 4. The CDR3 is 15 residues long. The germline CDR1 and CDR2 sequences are SGHRS and YFSETQ. Supplemented by reference TRBV5-1 and TRBJ2-2, the full variable domain reads KAGVTQTPRYLIKTRGQQVTLSCSPISGHRSVSWYQQTPGQGLQFLFEYFSETQRNKGNFPGRFSGRQFSNSRSEMNVSTLELGDSALYLCASSGGLAGGGELFFGEGSRLTVL.

The rearrangement joins TRBV29-1 to TRBJ1-2; 9 bases fit TRBD1. This CDR3 region has 11 residues. From germline, CDR1 is SQVTM and CDR2 ANQGSEA. The V and J ends lost 7 bases and 8 bases, in that order; junction bases with no gene match: 5. In DNA, the CDR3 is TGCAGCGGGAGGACAGGGGACGGCTACACCTTC. As protein: CSGRTGDGYTF.